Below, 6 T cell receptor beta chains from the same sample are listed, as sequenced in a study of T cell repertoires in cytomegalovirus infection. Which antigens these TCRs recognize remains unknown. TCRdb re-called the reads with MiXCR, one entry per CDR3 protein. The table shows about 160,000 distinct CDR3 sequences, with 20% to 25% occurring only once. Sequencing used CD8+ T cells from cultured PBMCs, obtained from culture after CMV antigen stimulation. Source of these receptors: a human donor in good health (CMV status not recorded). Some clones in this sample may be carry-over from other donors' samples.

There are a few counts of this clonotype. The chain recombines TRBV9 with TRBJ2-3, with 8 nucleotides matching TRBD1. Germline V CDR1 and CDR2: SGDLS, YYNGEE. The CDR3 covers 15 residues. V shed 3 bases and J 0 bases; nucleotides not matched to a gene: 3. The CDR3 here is CASSAGQASTDTQYF. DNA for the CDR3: TGTGCCAGCAGCGCGGGACAGGCTAGCACAGATACGCAGTATTTT.

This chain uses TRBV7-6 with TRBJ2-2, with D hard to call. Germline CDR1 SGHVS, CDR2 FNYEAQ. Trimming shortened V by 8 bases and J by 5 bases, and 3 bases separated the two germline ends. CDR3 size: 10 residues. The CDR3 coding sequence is TGTGCCAGCGAGACCGGGGAGCTGTTTTTT. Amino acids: CASETGELFF.

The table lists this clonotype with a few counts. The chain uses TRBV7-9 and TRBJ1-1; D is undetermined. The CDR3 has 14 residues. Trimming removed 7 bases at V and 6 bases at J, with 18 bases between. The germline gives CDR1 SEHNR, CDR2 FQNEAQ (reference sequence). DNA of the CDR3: TGTGCCAGCACCATTGGGAGAGGTCCCGCTGAAGCTTTCTTT. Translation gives CASTIGRGPAEAFF.

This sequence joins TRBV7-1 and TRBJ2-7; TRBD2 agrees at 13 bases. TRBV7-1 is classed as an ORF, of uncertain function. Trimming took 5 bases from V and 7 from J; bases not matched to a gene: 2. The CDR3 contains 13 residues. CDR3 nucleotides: TGTGCCAGCAGCGGACTAGCGGGGGTAGAGCAGTACTTC. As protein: CASSGLAGVEQYF.

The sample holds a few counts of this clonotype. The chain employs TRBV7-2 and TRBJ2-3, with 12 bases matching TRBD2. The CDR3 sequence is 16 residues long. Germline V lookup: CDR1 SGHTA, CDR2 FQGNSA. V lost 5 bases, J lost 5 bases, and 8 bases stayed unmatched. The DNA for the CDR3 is TGTGCCAGCAGCCCCAGACTAGCGGGGGTAGGAGATACGCAGTATTTT. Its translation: CASSPRLAGVGDTQYF.

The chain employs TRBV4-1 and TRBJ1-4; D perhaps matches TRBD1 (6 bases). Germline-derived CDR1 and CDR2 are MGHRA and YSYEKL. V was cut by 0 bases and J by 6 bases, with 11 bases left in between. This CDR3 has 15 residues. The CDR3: CASSQDPGGDEKLFF. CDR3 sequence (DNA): TGCGCCAGCAGCCAAGATCCCGGGGGCGATGAAAAACTGTTTTTT.